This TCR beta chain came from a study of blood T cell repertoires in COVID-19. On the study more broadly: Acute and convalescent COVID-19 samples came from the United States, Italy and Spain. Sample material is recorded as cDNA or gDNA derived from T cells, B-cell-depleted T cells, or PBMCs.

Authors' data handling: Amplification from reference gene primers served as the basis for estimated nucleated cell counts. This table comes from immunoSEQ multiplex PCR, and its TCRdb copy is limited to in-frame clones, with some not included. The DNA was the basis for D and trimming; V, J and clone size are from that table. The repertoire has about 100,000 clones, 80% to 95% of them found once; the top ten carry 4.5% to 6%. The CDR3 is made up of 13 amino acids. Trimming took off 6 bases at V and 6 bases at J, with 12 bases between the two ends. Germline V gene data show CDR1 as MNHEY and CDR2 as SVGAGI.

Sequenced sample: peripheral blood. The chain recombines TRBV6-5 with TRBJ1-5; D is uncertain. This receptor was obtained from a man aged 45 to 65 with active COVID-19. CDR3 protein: CASRLNRGQPQHF. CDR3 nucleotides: TGTGCCAGCAGACTGAACCGGGGTCAGCCCCAGCATTTT.